Here is one T cell receptor (beta chain) with its context. Its antigen is still unknown. This specimen comes from a study of cytomegalovirus exposure and HLA in healthy donors. Whole-study context: Clustering assigned about 79% of the roughly 430 genotyped donors to the Caucasian-associated ancestry cluster. Study-wide results and caveats: Some TCR beta chains (roughly 150 of them) were listed as cytomegalovirus-associated.

This CDR3 region has 18 residues. V shed 6 bases and J 0 bases; nucleotides not matched to a gene: 11. CDR1 SEHNR and CDR2 FQNEAQ come from the germline V gene (reference sequence). The PCR contained 60 Vbeta and 13 Jbeta primers. TCRdb's table, derived via immunoSEQ multiplex PCR, lists solely in-frame clones and lacks some. The sample includes 60,000 to 70,000 clones, about three quarters of them seen just once. The TCR comes from a man in his fifties or sixties in good health and CMV-seropositive. V and J are TRBV7-9 and TRBJ2-3, with 11 bases aligning to TRBD2. Sequencing was carried out using PBMCs. The CDR3 DNA is TGTGCCAGCAGAACCCGGGGACTAGCGGTGACTAGCACAGATACGCAGTATTTT. As protein: CASRTRGLAVTSTDTQYF. The full variable domain, in which reference TRBV7-9 and TRBJ2-3 provide the parts outside the CDR3, is DTGVSQNPRHKITKRGQNVTFRCDPISEHNRLYWYRQTLGQGPEFLTYFQNEAQLEKSRLLSDRFSAERPKGSFSTLEIQRTEQGDSAMYLCASRTRGLAVTSTDTQYFGPGTRLTVL.